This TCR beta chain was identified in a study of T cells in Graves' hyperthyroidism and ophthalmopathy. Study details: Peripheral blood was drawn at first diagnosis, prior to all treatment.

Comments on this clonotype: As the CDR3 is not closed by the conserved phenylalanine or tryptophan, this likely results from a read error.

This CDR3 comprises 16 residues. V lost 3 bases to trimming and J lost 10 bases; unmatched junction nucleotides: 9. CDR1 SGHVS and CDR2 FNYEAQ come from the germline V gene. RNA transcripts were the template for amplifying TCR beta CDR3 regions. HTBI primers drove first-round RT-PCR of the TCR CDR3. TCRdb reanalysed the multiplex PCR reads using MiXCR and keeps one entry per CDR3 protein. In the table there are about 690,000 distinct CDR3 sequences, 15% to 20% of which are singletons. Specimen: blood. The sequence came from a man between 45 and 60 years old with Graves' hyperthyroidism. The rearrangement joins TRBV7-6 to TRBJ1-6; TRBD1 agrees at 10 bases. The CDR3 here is CASSLRGQGSWSPLHL. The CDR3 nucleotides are TGTGCCAGCAGCTTGCGGGGACAGGGGTCTTGGTCACCCCTCCACTTG.